This TCR beta chain emerged from a study of Ad26.COV2.S vaccination and SARS-CoV-2 variants. Across the study: The trial was COV1001 and the donor's arm was Ad26.COV2.S. Whole-study findings and limits: The study found higher spike-specific TCR breadth in vaccine than placebo recipients.

The CDR3 length is 15 residues. Germline CDR1 and CDR2: MGHDK and SYGVNS. Trimming shortened V by 8 bases and J by 4 bases, and 21 bases separated the two germline ends. Treatment: roughly 19 received Ad26.COV2.S at low or high dose, single or two shots; roughly 5 received placebo; per-sample allocation not given. Samples were taken on day 63 after the first vaccine or placebo injection. SARS-CoV-2 spike from the Wuhan strain was encoded by the vaccine, an Ad26 vector. This table comes from immunoSEQ multiplex PCR, and its TCRdb copy is limited to in-frame clones, with some not included. Here the sample spans about 680,000 clones, around 92% being singletons. This clone was picked up a small number of times. Its antigen is currently unknown.

Sample: peripheral blood, taken in a trial of Ad26.COV2.S vaccine versus placebo. This clonotype was sampled from a person aged 18-60 years who received the Ad26.COV2.S COVID-19 vaccine or a placebo. The chain employs TRBV25-1 and TRBJ2-7; D is possibly TRBD1 (5 bases). CDR3 DNA: TGTGCCAGCTCCGACAGAGGCCTGGCCCCGTACGAGCAGTACTTC. It is translated as CASSDRGLAPYEQYF.